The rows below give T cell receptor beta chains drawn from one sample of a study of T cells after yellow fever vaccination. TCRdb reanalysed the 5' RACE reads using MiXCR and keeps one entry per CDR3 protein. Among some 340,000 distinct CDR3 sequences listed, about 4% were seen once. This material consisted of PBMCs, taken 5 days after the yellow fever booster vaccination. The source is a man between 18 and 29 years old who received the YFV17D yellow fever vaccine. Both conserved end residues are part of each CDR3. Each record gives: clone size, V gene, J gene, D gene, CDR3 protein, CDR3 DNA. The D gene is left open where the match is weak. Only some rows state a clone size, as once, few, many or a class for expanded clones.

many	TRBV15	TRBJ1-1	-	CATSRESTEAFF	TGTGCCACCAGCAGAGAGTCCACTGAAGCTTTCTTT
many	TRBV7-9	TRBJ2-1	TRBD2	CASSPLLAGEQFF	TGTGCCAGCAGCCCCTTATTAGCGGGGGAGCAGTTCTTC
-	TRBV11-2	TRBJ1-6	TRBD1	CASSLVVQGNSPLHF	TGTGCCAGCAGCTTAGTCGTACAGGGGAATTCACCCCTCCACTTT
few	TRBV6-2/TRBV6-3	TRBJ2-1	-	CATTPGGPSYNEQFF	TGTGCCACCACCCCCGGGGGCCCCTCCTACAATGAGCAGTTCTTC
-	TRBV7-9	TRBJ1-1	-	CASSRGGAEAFF	TGTGCCAGCAGCCGTGGGGGGGCTGAAGCTTTCTTT
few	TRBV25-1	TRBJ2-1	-	CAARSEQFF	TGTGCCGCGCGTAGTGAGCAGTTCTTC
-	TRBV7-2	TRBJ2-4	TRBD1	CASSSGGRGHGNIQYF	TGTGCCAGCAGTTCCGGGGGCAGGGGGCATGGAAACATTCAGTACTTC
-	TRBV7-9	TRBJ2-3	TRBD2	CASSLVRLAGDTQYF	TGTGCCAGCAGCTTAGTGCGACTAGCGGGAGATACGCAGTATTTT
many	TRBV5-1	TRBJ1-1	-	CASSLAAGRNTEAFF	TGCGCCAGCAGCTTGGCGGCCGGGAGAAACACTGAAGCTTTCTTT
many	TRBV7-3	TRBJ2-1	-	CASSLNRLNNEQFF	TGTGCCAGCAGCTTAAACCGGCTTAACAATGAGCAGTTCTTC
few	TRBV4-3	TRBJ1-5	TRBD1	CASSRGQGHQPQHF	TGCGCCAGCAGCCGTGGACAGGGACATCAGCCCCAGCATTTT
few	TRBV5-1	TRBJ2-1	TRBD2	CATAPTSGGNEQFF	TGCGCCACCGCTCCCACTAGCGGGGGGAATGAGCAGTTCTTC
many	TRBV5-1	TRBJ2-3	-	CASSLEDPGMDTQYF	TGCGCCAGCAGCTTGGAAGACCCAGGAATGGATACGCAGTATTTT
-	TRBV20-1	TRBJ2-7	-	CSARDLRGLSYEQYF	TGCAGTGCTAGAGATCTGAGGGGACTGAGCTACGAGCAGTACTTC
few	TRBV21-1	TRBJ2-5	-	CASSFRAIRGHGEPETQYF	TGTGCCAGCAGCTTTCGCGCTATCCGGGGGCACGGGGAGCCGGAGACCCAGTACTTC
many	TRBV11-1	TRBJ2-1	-	CASSQIGTTNEQFF	TGTGCCAGCAGCCAAATCGGGACAACCAATGAGCAGTTCTTC
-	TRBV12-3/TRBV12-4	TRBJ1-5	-	CASSFLFNQPQHF	TGTGCCAGCAGTTTTCTCTTCAATCAGCCCCAGCATTTT
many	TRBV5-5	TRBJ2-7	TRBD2	CASERTSAEKYEQYF	TGTGCCAGCGAAAGGACTAGCGCCGAAAAATACGAGCAGTACTTC